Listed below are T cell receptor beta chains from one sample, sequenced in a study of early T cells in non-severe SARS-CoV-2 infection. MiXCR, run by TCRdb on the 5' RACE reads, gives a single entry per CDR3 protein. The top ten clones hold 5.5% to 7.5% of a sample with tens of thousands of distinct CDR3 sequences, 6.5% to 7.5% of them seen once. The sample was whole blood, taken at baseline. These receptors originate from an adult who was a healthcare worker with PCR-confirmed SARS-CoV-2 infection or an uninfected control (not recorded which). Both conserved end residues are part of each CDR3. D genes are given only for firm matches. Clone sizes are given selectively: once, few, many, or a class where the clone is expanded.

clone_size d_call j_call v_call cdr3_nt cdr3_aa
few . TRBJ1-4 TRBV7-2 TGTGCCAGCAGCCTTCAGAGCACAACTAATGAAAAACTGTTTTTT CASSLQSTTNEKLFF
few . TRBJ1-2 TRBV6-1 TGTGCCAGCAGTGAAGCGAGTTTCTCCGGAGGCTACACCTTC CASSEASFSGGYTF
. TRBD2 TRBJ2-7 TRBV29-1 TGCAGCGGCCGGGAGGCCTACGAGCAGTACTTC CSGREAYEQYF
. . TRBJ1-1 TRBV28 TGTGCCAGCAGTTTACAGGCTGAAGCTTTCTTT CASSLQAEAFF
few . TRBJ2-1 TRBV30 TGTGCCTGGAGCCCGGACTTCAATGAGCAGTTCTTC CAWSPDFNEQFF
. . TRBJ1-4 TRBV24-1 TGTGCCACCAGTGATCCGGGGACGGGGAATGAAAAACTGTTTTTT CATSDPGTGNEKLFF
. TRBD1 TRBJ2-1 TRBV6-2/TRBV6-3 TGTGCCAGCAGTTACTCGGGGCAGGGGGCAAATGAGCAGTTCTTC CASSYSGQGANEQFF
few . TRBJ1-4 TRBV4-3 TGCGCCAGCAGCCAAGACCGAAGCACAGGGAAAGGAGAAAAACTGTTTTTT CASSQDRSTGKGEKLFF
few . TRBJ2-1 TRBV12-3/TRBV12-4 TGTGCCAGCAGTTTCGTAGGGGAAGGGCACAATGAGCAGTTCTTC CASSFVGEGHNEQFF
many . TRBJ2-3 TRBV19 TGTGCCAGTAGCACCGGGGAAGGTGATACGCAGTATTTT CASSTGEGDTQYF
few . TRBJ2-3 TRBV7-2 TGTGCCAGCAGCTTAGCACAGGGAGTCACAGATACGCAGTATTTT CASSLAQGVTDTQYF
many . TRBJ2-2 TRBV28 TGTGCCACCCGGAGGAGAAAAGCCGGGGAGCTTTTTTTT CATRRRKAGELFF
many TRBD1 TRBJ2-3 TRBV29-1 TGCAGCGTGGAAGGGGGGACAGGGGCAGATACGCAGTATTTT CSVEGGTGADTQYF
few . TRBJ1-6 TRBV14 TGTGCCAGCAGCCAAGATTTCCGAGATTCACCCCTCCACTTT CASSQDFRDSPLHF
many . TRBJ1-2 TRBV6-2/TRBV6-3 TGTGCCAGCAGTTACGACACCACCGATGGCTACACCTTC CASSYDTTDGYTF
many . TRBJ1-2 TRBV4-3 TGCGCCAGCAGCCAAGCCTTTGCGGGGGTCGGCTACACCTTC CASSQAFAGVGYTF
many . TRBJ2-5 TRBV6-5 TGTGCCAGCAGTTACTCGACATCAGCAGAGACCCAGTACTTC CASSYSTSAETQYF
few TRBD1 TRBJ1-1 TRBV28 TGTGCCAACTCCAGGGGGGACACTGAAGCTTTCTTT CANSRGDTEAFF
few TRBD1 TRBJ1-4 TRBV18 TGTGCCAGCTCAGAGACAGGGGCGGAAAAACTGTTTTTT CASSETGAEKLFF
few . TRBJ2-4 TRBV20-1 TGCAGTGCTAGGGCTAAACCGGGCTATCAGTACTTC CSARAKPGYQYF
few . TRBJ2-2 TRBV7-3 TGTGCCAGCAGCTTCTCGATCCCGGGGGAGCTGTTTTTT CASSFSIPGELFF
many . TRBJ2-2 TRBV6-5 TGTGCCACCCGACACGGAGAGACAGCGAACACCGGGGAGCTGTTTTTT CATRHGETANTGELFF
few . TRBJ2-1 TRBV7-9 TGTGCCAGCAGCCTTCGTCAGGGGCTGGGGAATGAGCAGTTCTTC CASSLRQGLGNEQFF
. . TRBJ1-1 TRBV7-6 TGTGCCAGCAGCTTAGAAGCGGAAATGAACACTGAAGCTTTCTTT CASSLEAEMNTEAFF
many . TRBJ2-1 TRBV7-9 TGTGCCAGCAGCCCGGGGTTAACCTACAATGAGCAGTTCTTC CASSPGLTYNEQFF
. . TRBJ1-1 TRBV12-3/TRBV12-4 TGTGCCAGCAGTTTCCTCTCGCAATCTGAAGCTTTCTTT CASSFLSQSEAFF